This T cell receptor (beta chain) appears in the sequencing data of a study of PD-1 blockade in classical Hodgkin lymphoma. Points from the study as a whole: The CD4+ diversity rise by C4D1 was clearest in complete responders. Still unresolved is the cause of the repertoire differences, which may be disease activity or prior therapy.

Every patient was affected by relapse after autologous stem cell transplantation, while exposure to brentuximab vedotin was not uniform. Best outcomes ranged across complete response, partial response and progressive disease. This clone is medium-sized in the sample. The antigen remains undetermined. Sequencing was performed with immunoSEQ multiplex PCR; in TCRdb, only in-frame clones are kept and a portion is missing. The table lists about 39,000 clones, more than 65% of them singletons. After removal of 3 bases from V and 10 bases from J, the junction contained 8 bases not matched to a gene. Germline CDR1 and CDR2: KGHSH and LQKENI. CDR3 size: 15 residues.

This specimen consisted of peripheral blood mononuclear cells (PBMCs), obtained before the second cycle of nivolumab. The genes are TRBV18 and TRBJ2-1, with 11 bases identical to TRBD2. The receptor comes from a human donor with classical Hodgkin lymphoma. The CDR3 nucleotides read TGTGCCAGCTCACCGAAGCTAGCGGGAGGCTCAGAGCAGTTCTTC. Protein sequence: CASSPKLAGGSEQFF.